These 21 T cell receptor beta chains share one sample of origin, sequenced in a study of control samples from healthy donors and cancer patients. Assay used: immunoSEQ multiplex PCR; TCRdb lists only in-frame clones, some missing. This table holds 150,000 or so clones, 93% found once. Source material: blood. All receptors derive from a man aged 18 to 35 in good health.

V gene TRBV19 combines with J gene TRBJ2-6, with D possibly being TRBD2 (6 bases). Trimming removed 5 bases at V and 0 bases at J, with 17 bases between. In germline, CDR1 is LNHDA, CDR2 SQIVND (reference sequence). The length of the CDR3 is 18 residues. CDR3 protein: CASSPGTGFFSGANVLTF. The DNA for the CDR3 is TGTGCCAGTAGTCCCGGGACTGGGTTTTTCTCTGGGGCCAACGTCCTGACTTTC.

The gene calls are TRBV5-1 and TRBJ2-1; the match to TRBD2 covers 7 bases. This CDR3 region has 14 residues. CDR1 SGHRS and CDR2 YFSETQ come from the germline V gene. The V gene end was trimmed by 4 bases and the J gene end by 8 bases; junction bases not matched to a gene: 9. CDR3 nucleotide sequence: TGCGCCAGCAGCCCCCGCGGGGGAACGGATGAGCAGTTCTTC. As protein: CASSPRGGTDEQFF.

This clone was recorded a few times. As DNA, the CDR3 is TGTGCCAGCTCACCGAAGACCCACACCGAGCAGTACTTC. Amino acid sequence: CASSPKTHTEQYF. The J gene is TRBJ2-7, the V gene TRBV18; no reliable D call. Germline V gene data show CDR1 as KGHSH and CDR2 as LQKENI. This CDR3 has 13 residues. Trimming shortened V by 3 bases and J by 6 bases, and 12 bases separated the two germline ends.

The chain is built from TRBV7-9 and TRBJ2-7; D possibly uses TRBD1 or TRBD2 (5 bases each). There are 13 residues in the CDR3. CDR1 is SEHNR, CDR2 FQNEAQ, per germline (reference sequence). The V and J ends lost 3 bases and 2 bases respectively, with 8 bases between them. The CDR3 here is CASSLGTTYEQYF. The CDR3 nucleotides read TGTGCCAGCAGCTTGGGGACCACCTACGAGCAGTACTTC. The full variable domain, with the rest looked up from reference TRBV7-9 and TRBJ2-7, is DTGVSQNPRHKITKRGQNVTFRCDPISEHNRLYWYRQTLGQGPEFLTYFQNEAQLEKSRLLSDRFSAERPKGSFSTLEIQRTEQGDSAMYLCASSLGTTYEQYFGPGTRLTVT.

The genes are TRBV5-1 and TRBJ2-5, with a weak D call TRBD1 (6 bases). The CDR3 has 14 amino acids. Trimming removed 2 bases from V and 5 bases from J, with 13 bases in between. Per the germline V gene, CDR1 is SGHRS and CDR2 is YFSETQ. CDR3 in DNA: TGCGCCAGCAGCTTACAGGGTAGGCAGGAGACCCAGTACTTC. It translates to CASSLQGRQETQYF.

This clone showed up just once. The chain joins TRBV5-1 to TRBJ1-2; unclear D gene. Germline V lookup: CDR1 SGHRS, CDR2 YFSETQ. V was cut by 0 bases and J by 2 bases, with 11 bases left in between. This CDR3 is built from 15 residues. CDR3 amino acids: CASSLVVSTNYGYTF. The CDR3 nucleotides read TGCGCCAGCAGCTTGGTGGTCAGTACCAACTATGGCTACACCTTC.

This chain connects TRBV7-8 to TRBJ2-5; D is unclear. The ends were cut back, 6 bases at V and 2 bases at J, with 13 bases in the middle. Germline CDR1 and CDR2: SGHVS and FQNEAQ. CDR3 length: 14 amino acids. The CDR3 sequence is CASSIWSKQETQYF. The DNA of the CDR3 is TGTGCCAGCAGTATTTGGTCTAAACAAGAGACCCAGTACTTC.

This chain links TRBV23-1 with TRBJ1-5; no reliable D call. TRBV23-1 falls under the ORF class, with uncertain function. Trimming cost V 2 bases and J 0 bases, with 14 bases left between them. This CDR3 region has 17 residues. CDR3 residues: CASSQKPDPISNQPQHF. CDR3 sequence (DNA): TGCGCCAGCAGTCAAAAGCCCGACCCCATTAGCAATCAGCCCCAGCATTTT.

The rearrangement uses TRBV6-5 and TRBJ1-1, with unresolved D. Between the trimmed V and J ends, which lost 6 bases and 1 base, there was a span of 9 bases. This CDR3 has 13 residues. Germline CDR1 reads MNHEY; CDR2 reads SVGAGI. Written as DNA, the CDR3 is TGTGCCAGCAGCCTCAACGCGAACACTGAAGCTTTCTTT. Amino acids: CASSLNANTEAFF.

The chain recombines TRBV4-3 with TRBJ2-3; D is perhaps TRBD2 (5 bases). The length of the CDR3 is 14 residues. V was pared by 8 bases and J by 1 base, with 13 bases between. Germline CDR1 is LGHNA and CDR2 is YSLEER. The chain's CDR3 is CASSRERRTDTQYF. The DNA for the CDR3 is TGCGCCAGCTCTAGAGAGCGGCGCACAGATACGCAGTATTTT.

V usage is TRBV6-5 and J usage is TRBJ1-5; D not certain. Germline V gene data show CDR1 as MNHEY and CDR2 as SVGAGI. V dropped 4 bases and J dropped 3 bases, with 1 base sitting between them. The CDR3 length is 11 residues. The CDR3 loop reads CASSFNQPQHF. CDR3 bases: TGTGCCAGCAGTTTCAATCAGCCCCAGCATTTT.

The CDR3 spells CASSFQREAIYEQYF. The DNA of the CDR3 is TGTGCCAGCAGTTTCCAGCGGGAGGCCATCTACGAGCAGTACTTC. The rearrangement links TRBV28 to TRBJ2-7; 9 nucleotides match TRBD2. Germline assignment: CDR1 MDHEN and CDR2 SYDVKM. The junction had 6 bases not matched to a gene; V was cut back by 3 bases and J by 3 bases. This CDR3 has 15 amino acids.

The V call is TRBV27, the J call TRBJ1-4; weak D call: TRBD1 (5 bases). The ends were cut back, 0 bases at V and 7 bases at J, with 12 bases in the middle. The germline gives CDR1 MNHEY, CDR2 SMNVEV (reference sequence). The CDR3 covers 15 residues. This CDR3 is CASSLSGARGEKLFF. Written as DNA, the CDR3 is TGTGCCAGCAGTTTATCCGGGGCTAGGGGTGAAAAACTGTTTTTT.

The chain uses TRBV29-1 and TRBJ2-7; D gene ambiguous. The CDR3 extends over 11 amino acids. Germline V lookup: CDR1 SQVTM, CDR2 ANQGSEA. Trimming shortened V by 5 bases and J by 3 bases, and 8 bases separated the two germline ends. The CDR3 DNA sequence: TGCAGCGTTTTAGAAAGCTACGAGCAGTACTTC. Encoded protein: CSVLESYEQYF.

The chain carries TRBV6-2 or TRBV6-3 and TRBJ2-7, with D hard to call. Trimming cost V 2 bases and J 5 bases, with 10 bases left between them. The CDR3 runs to 13 residues. CDR1 is MNHEY and CDR2 is SVGEGT in the germline V gene. The CDR3 is CASSYGRRDEQYF. The CDR3, as DNA: TGTGCCAGCAGTTACGGTAGGCGAGACGAGCAGTACTTC.

The V and J genes are TRBV6-1 and TRBJ1-5, with TRBD1 matching 7 bases. The CDR3 is made up of 16 amino acids. V was clipped by 4 bases and J by 6 bases; unmatched bases: 12. Germline V gene data show CDR1 as MNHNS and CDR2 as SASEGT. The DNA for the CDR3 is TGTGCCAGCAGTGGACCCCCGGCCCAGGGGGTTCAGCCCCAGCATTTT. Its translation: CASSGPPAQGVQPQHF.

This clone occurred a few times. The chain uses TRBV5-1 and TRBJ2-1; 12 bases match TRBD2. V shed 0 bases, J shed 5 bases, and the junction held 6 bases outside the gene matches. CDR3 size: 17 residues. Germline-derived CDR1 and CDR2 are SGHRS and YFSETQ. Here the CDR3 reads CASSLALSSGRDNEQFF. The CDR3, as DNA: TGCGCCAGCAGCTTGGCCCTTTCTAGCGGGAGGGACAATGAGCAGTTCTTC.

The chain uses TRBV29-1 and TRBJ1-2, with TRBD1 as a possible D gene (5 bases). The CDR3 consists of 13 residues. Germline V gene data show CDR1 as SQVTM and CDR2 as ANQGSEA. Trimming left V 5 bases short and J 4 bases short, with 14 bases between. This CDR3 reads CSVLRAQRYGYTF. In DNA form, the CDR3 reads TGCAGCGTTCTCAGGGCCCAACGCTATGGCTACACCTTC.

This clone appeared a few times. The genes are TRBV4-1 and TRBJ2-2; TRBD1 aligns across 7 bases. The germline V gene has CDR1 MGHRA and CDR2 YSYEKL. The CDR3 loop spans 17 amino acids. The V segment lost 1 base and the J segment 1 base; nucleotides outside the gene matches: 6. The CDR3 region is CASSQAPRTGNTGELFF. In nucleotides, the CDR3 is TGCGCCAGCAGCCAAGCCCCAAGGACAGGGAACACCGGGGAGCTGTTTTTT.

V and J are TRBV28 and TRBJ1-5, with TRBD1 as a possible D gene (6 bases). Trimming pared 3 bases from V and 0 bases from J, leaving 15 bases between. This CDR3 spans 17 amino acids. Per the germline V gene, CDR1 is MDHEN and CDR2 is SYDVKM. The CDR3 region is CASSLAKGQYSNQPQHF. The CDR3 region has the DNA TGTGCCAGCAGTTTGGCAAAGGGACAATATAGCAATCAGCCCCAGCATTTT.

V is TRBV9 and J is TRBJ2-1; 8 nucleotides agree with TRBD2. This CDR3 comprises 16 residues. The germline V gene encodes CDR1 SGDLS and CDR2 YYNGEE. J gave up 4 bases and V 3 bases, and 9 bases lay outside the gene matches. DNA for the CDR3: TGTGCCAGCAGCGCCGCAGGAAGCGGGAGTTACAATGAGCAGTTCTTC. It is translated as CASSAAGSGSYNEQFF.